The T cell receptor beta chain under discussion was sequenced for a study of blood T cell repertoires in COVID-19. Across the study: Acute-phase and convalescent COVID-19 samples originated in the United States, Italy and Spain.

Germline CDR1 is SGHAT and CDR2 is FQNNGV. Trimming removed 4 bases at V and 0 bases at J, with 16 bases between. The CDR3 length is 17 residues. Profiled with immunoSEQ multiplex PCR; TCRdb holds only in-frame clones, not every one. There are some 110,000 clones in the sample; 71% occur only once, and approximately 0.9% lies in the top ten. The chain joins TRBV11-2 to TRBJ1-3, with a tentative D call TRBD1 (6 bases). The sequence derives from a human donor with acute or convalescent COVID-19. The donor label of this sample is uncertain. The sample consisted of peripheral blood. CDR3 amino acids: CASSSGVTGSSGNTIYF. The DNA for the CDR3 is TGTGCCAGCAGCTCCGGGGTGACAGGTTCCTCTGGAAACACCATATATTTT. The complete variable domain, with remaining parts taken from reference TRBV11-2 and TRBJ1-3, reads EAGVAQSPRYKIIEKRQSVAFWCNPISGHATLYWYQQILGQGPKLLIQFQNNGVVDDSQLPKDRFSAERLKGVDSTLKIQPAKLEDSAVYLCASSSGVTGSSGNTIYFGEGSWLTVV.